The 21 T cell receptor beta chains below all came from one sample that was sequenced in a study of blood T cell repertoires in COVID-19. TCRdb's table, derived via immunoSEQ multiplex PCR, lists solely in-frame clones and lacks some. The sample includes approximately 51,000 clones, 70% to 90% of them seen just once. The sequenced sample was peripheral blood. The receptors shown here come from a man aged 40-50 years with active COVID-19.

The count of this clone is one. The CDR3 DNA sequence: TGTGCCAGCAGACCCTCCTATTCTGGGGCCAACGTCCTGACTTTC. It translates to CASRPSYSGANVLTF. This chain uses TRBV11-2 with TRBJ2-6; D gene uncertain. Germline values: CDR1 SGHAT, CDR2 FQNNGV. This CDR3 comprises 15 residues. The V end lost 6 bases, the J end lost 1 base, and 10 bases lay between the germline ends.

The J gene is TRBJ2-1, the V gene TRBV6-4, with a tentative D call TRBD2 (5 bases). CDR3 size: 16 residues. Trimming cost V 2 bases and J 5 bases, with 16 bases left between them. CDR1 is MRHNA, CDR2 SNTAGT, per germline. CDR3 DNA sequence: TGTGCCAGCAGTGACCGCCGACGAGGGCCCAACAATGAGCAGTTCTTC. Its protein is CASSDRRRGPNNEQFF.

The genes are TRBV5-1 and TRBJ2-3; 8 bases fit TRBD2. Germline CDR1 is SGHRS and CDR2 is YFSETQ. With 0 bases clipped from V and 0 bases from J, the junction kept 3 bases outside the gene matches. This CDR3 has 16 amino acids. CDR3 in DNA: TGCGCCAGCAGCTTGGTACTAGCGGCTAGCACAGATACGCAGTATTTT. Residues: CASSLVLAASTDTQYF. Drawing the rest from reference TRBV5-1 and TRBJ2-3, the complete variable domain is KAGVTQTPRYLIKTRGQQVTLSCSPISGHRSVSWYQQTPGQGLQFLFEYFSETQRNKGNFPGRFSGRQFSNSRSEMNVSTLELGDSALYLCASSLVLAASTDTQYFGPGTRLTVL.

This chain joins TRBV9 and TRBJ1-4, with 8 positions matching TRBD1. Germline V lookup: CDR1 SGDLS, CDR2 YYNGEE. J gave up 8 bases and V 3 bases, and 9 bases lay outside the gene matches. CDR3 length equals 15 residues. CDR3 DNA: TGTGCCAGCAGCGCAAGGACAGGGCGAGGGGAAAAACTGTTTTTT. Protein product: CASSARTGRGEKLFF.

The rearrangement uses TRBV5-4 and TRBJ1-1; a weak D match, TRBD1 (6 bases). The CDR3 extends over 15 amino acids. Trimming stripped 2 bases from V and 0 bases from J, with 11 bases between. Germline V gene data show CDR1 as SGHNT and CDR2 as YYREEE (reference sequence). CDR3 sequence: CASSLSRDMNTEAFF. DNA for the CDR3: TGTGCCAGCAGCTTATCCAGGGACATGAACACTGAAGCTTTCTTT.

The chain recombines TRBV11-2 with TRBJ2-1, with TRBD2 as a possible D gene (7 bases). Germline V lookup: CDR1 SGHAT, CDR2 FQNNGV. CDR3 size: 15 residues. The V end was cut by 0 bases, the J end by 9 bases, with 15 bases between. The CDR3 nucleotides read TGTGCCAGCAGCTTAGATACGGGGGGCGCAGGTGAGCAGTTCTTC. It specifies CASSLDTGGAGEQFF.

The chain uses TRBV4-2 and TRBJ2-1; D is undetermined. Trimming cost V 0 bases and J 0 bases, with 9 bases left between them. Looked up from germline, CDR1 is LGHNA and CDR2 is YNFKEQ. CDR3 size: 16 residues. The CDR3 DNA follows: TGTGCCAGCAGCCAAGATCTTAGGAGCTCCTACAATGAGCAGTTCTTC. Amino acids: CASSQDLRSSYNEQFF.

The rearrangement uses TRBV19 and TRBJ2-5, with 8 bases aligning to TRBD1. CDR3 size: 14 residues. Losses at the gene ends were 6 bases for V and 4 bases for J; bases not matched to a gene: 7. Looked up from germline, CDR1 is LNHDA and CDR2 is SQIVND (reference sequence). The CDR3 spells CASRSTGAGETQYF. In DNA, the CDR3 is TGTGCCAGTAGATCGACAGGGGCTGGAGAGACCCAGTACTTC.

The CDR3 loop is CASSLIAGGDYNEQFF. As DNA, the CDR3 is TGCGCCAGCAGCCTAATAGCGGGAGGAGACTACAATGAGCAGTTCTTC. V gene TRBV5-1 combines with J gene TRBJ2-1, with 10 positions matching TRBD2. The CDR3 has 16 residues. The V gene end was trimmed by 4 bases and the J gene end by 3 bases; junction bases not matched to a gene: 7. CDR1 is SGHRS and CDR2 is YFSETQ in the germline V gene.

The chain uses TRBV28 and TRBJ2-3; 14 bases agree with TRBD2. V was clipped by 6 bases and J by 5 bases; unmatched bases: 16. CDR3 length equals 19 residues. Germline values: CDR1 MDHEN, CDR2 SYDVKM. CDR3 sequence reads: CASRLHTGLAGALRDTQYF. The DNA of the CDR3 is TGTGCCAGCAGGCTTCACACGGGACTAGCGGGAGCCTTGAGAGATACGCAGTATTTT.

This clone was found a few times. The V and J genes are TRBV15 and TRBJ2-7; D possibly corresponds to TRBD2 (6 bases). The V gene's germline CDR1 is LNHNV and CDR2 YYDKDF (reference sequence). The CDR3 totals 19 residues. Trimming cost V 1 base and J 4 bases, with 26 bases left between them. CDR3: CATSRATTGSGGKRYEQYF. The CDR3 coding sequence is TGTGCCACCAGCAGAGCCACTACCGGATCCGGGGGTAAACGGTACGAGCAGTACTTC.

The gene calls are TRBV18 and TRBJ1-1; D possibly corresponds to TRBD1 (6 bases). The CDR3 length is 14 residues. V was shortened by 6 bases and J by 2 bases, with 13 bases between the two germline ends. Germline CDR1 is KGHSH and CDR2 is LQKENI. CDR3 in DNA: TGTGCCAGCTCCCTATACAGGGACAACACTGAAGCTTTCTTT. It translates to CASSLYRDNTEAFF.

The chain couples TRBV28 to TRBJ2-5, with 7 bases fitting TRBD1. The CDR3 is 17 amino acids. V shed 3 bases and J 1 base; nucleotides not matched to a gene: 11. Germline CDR1 and CDR2: MDHEN and SYDVKM. The CDR3 region is CASSFPFATGVQETQYF. DNA for the CDR3: TGTGCCAGCAGTTTTCCCTTCGCAACAGGGGTCCAAGAGACCCAGTACTTC.

The chain links TRBV28 to TRBJ2-1; 9 positions agree with TRBD1. V shed 8 bases and J 5 bases; nucleotides not matched to a gene: 13. CDR3 length: 16 residues. From germline, CDR1 is MDHEN and CDR2 SYDVKM. Here the CDR3 DNA reads TGTGCCAGCCGTAATTCGGGACAGGGTCTCAACAATGAGCAGTTCTTC. Protein: CASRNSGQGLNNEQFF.

This sequence joins TRBV28 and TRBJ1-6, with D perhaps matching TRBD1 (5 bases). Looked up from germline, CDR1 is MDHEN and CDR2 is SYDVKM. The CDR3 contains 16 residues. V lost 6 bases and J lost 5, with 17 bases in between. CDR3 amino acids: CASRPEGGEDNSPLHF. The CDR3 region has the DNA TGTGCCAGCAGACCTGAGGGAGGGGAGGATAATTCACCCCTCCACTTT.

This clone was found a few times. The chain recombines TRBV19 with TRBJ1-5, with D possibly matching TRBD1 (5 bases). This CDR3 has 16 residues. The germline CDR1 and CDR2 sequences are LNHDA and SQIVND (reference sequence). With 3 bases removed from V and 7 bases from J, the gap between germline ends came to 19 bases. CDR3 nucleotides: TGTGCCAGTAGTATTGGCGGCAGGCCCCCAGGGCAGCCCCAGCATTTT. It specifies CASSIGGRPPGQPQHF.

The chain joins TRBV28 to TRBJ2-5; D may be TRBD2 (6 bases). Germline V gene lookup returns CDR1 MDHEN and CDR2 SYDVKM. The CDR3 runs to 15 residues. V was shortened by 9 bases and J by 2 bases, with 19 bases between the two germline ends. The CDR3 DNA reads TGTGCCAGTTTCCGGGACTCCGGAGTTCAAGAGACCCAGTACTTC. It specifies CASFRDSGVQETQYF.

The chain employs TRBV5-1 and TRBJ2-1, with D maybe TRBD2 (6 bases). The CDR3 is made up of 14 amino acids. Trimming removed 4 bases from V and 4 bases from J, with 12 bases in between. Looked up from germline, CDR1 is SGHRS and CDR2 is YFSETQ. This CDR3 is CASSAGDSYNEQFF. The CDR3 DNA follows: TGCGCCAGCAGCGCTGGGGACTCTTACAATGAGCAGTTCTTC.

The chain links TRBV9 to TRBJ2-1, with 13 nucleotides matching TRBD2. V was clipped by 4 bases and J by 9 bases; unmatched bases: 4. Germline CDR1 and CDR2: SGDLS and YYNGEE. The CDR3 sequence is 14 residues long. The CDR3 spells CASSFRLAGGEQFF. CDR3 in DNA: TGTGCCAGCAGCTTCCGACTAGCGGGAGGTGAGCAGTTCTTC.

The chain combines TRBV9 with TRBJ2-2; 8 bases are shared with TRBD2. Looked up from germline, CDR1 is SGDLS and CDR2 is YYNGEE. With V trimmed by 1 base and J by 5 bases, 7 bases remained unmatched. CDR3 length equals 16 residues. As DNA, the CDR3 is TGTGCCAGCAGCGTAAGGGGACTAGAATTTACCGGGGAGCTGTTTTTT. It yields the protein CASSVRGLEFTGELFF.

The V call is TRBV5-1, the J call TRBJ1-1; 8 positions agree with TRBD1. This CDR3 region has 14 residues. Trimming took 1 base from V and 4 from J; bases not matched to a gene: 3. Germline values: CDR1 SGHRS, CDR2 YFSETQ. CDR3 DNA sequence: TGCGCCAGCAGCTTGACAGGGGGTGCCACTGAAGCTTTCTTT. Translation gives CASSLTGGATEAFF.